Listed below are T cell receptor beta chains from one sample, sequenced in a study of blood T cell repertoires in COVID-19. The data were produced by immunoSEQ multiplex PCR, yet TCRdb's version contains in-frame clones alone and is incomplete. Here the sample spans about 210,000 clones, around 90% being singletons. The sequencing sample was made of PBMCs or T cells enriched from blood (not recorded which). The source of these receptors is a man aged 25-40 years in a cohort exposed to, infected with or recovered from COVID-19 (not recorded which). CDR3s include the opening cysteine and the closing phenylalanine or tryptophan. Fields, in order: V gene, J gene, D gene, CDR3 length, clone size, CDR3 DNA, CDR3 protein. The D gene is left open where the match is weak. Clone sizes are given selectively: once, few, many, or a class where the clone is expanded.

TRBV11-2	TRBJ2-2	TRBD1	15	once	TGTGCCAGCAGCTTCGGGACAGGGAACACCGGGGAGCTGTTTTTT	CASSFGTGNTGELFF
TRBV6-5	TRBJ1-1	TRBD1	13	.	TGTGCCAGCAGTAGGGGGCCCGGAACTGAAGCTTTCTTT	CASSRGPGTEAFF
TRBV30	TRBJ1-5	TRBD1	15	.	TGTGCCTGGACCTCGGACAGGGGGGTCAATCAGCCCCAGCATTTT	CAWTSDRGVNQPQHF
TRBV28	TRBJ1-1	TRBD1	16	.	TGTGCCAGCAGTTCCCCTAGGGACAGGGGATTAGCTGAAGCTTTCTTT	CASSSPRDRGLAEAFF
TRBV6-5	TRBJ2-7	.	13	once	TGTGCCAGCAGACTCCAGGGCGCCTACGAGCAGTACTTC	CASRLQGAYEQYF
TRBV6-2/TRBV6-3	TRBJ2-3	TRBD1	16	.	TGTGCCAGCAGTTACTCGAGGACAGGGGGGCCAGATACGCAGTATTTT	CASSYSRTGGPDTQYF
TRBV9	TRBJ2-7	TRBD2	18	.	TGTGCCAGCAGCCCCTCTGGGACTAGCGGGAGTAGTGGCTACGAGCAGTACTTC	CASSPSGTSGSSGYEQYF
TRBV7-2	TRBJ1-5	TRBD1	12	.	TGTGCCAGCAGCTTGGCAGGGGGTCTCCAGCATTTT	CASSLAGGLQHF
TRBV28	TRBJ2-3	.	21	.	TGTGCCAGCAGTTTGCTCGGCGGGCGGGACGGTACTATAAGTATAGCAGATACGCAGTATTTT	CASSLLGGRDGTISIADTQYF
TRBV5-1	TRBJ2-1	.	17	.	TGCGCCAGCAGCCCGCCCAAGTCAGCGGACCCCTACAATGAGCAGTTCTTC	CASSPPKSADPYNEQFF
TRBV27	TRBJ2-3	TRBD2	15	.	TGTGCCAGCAGTTCTCCTCGGGAGGGTTGGGATACGCAGTATTTT	CASSSPREGWDTQYF